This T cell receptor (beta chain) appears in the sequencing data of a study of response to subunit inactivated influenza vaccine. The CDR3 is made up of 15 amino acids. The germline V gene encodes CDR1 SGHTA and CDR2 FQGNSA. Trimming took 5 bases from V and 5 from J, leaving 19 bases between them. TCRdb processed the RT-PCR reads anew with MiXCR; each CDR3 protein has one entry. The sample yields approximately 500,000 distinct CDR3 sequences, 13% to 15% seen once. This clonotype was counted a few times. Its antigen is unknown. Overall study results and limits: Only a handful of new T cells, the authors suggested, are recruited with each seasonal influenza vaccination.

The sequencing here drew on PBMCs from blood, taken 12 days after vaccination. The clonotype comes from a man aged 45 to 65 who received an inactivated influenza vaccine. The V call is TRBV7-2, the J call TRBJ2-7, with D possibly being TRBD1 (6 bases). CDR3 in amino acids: CASSGRTTGINEQYF. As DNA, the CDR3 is TGTGCCAGCAGCGGACGTACCACAGGGATCAACGAGCAGTACTTC.